The clone carrying this T cell receptor beta chain occurred a few times. TCRdb independently ran MiXCR on the RT-PCR reads; one entry per CDR3 protein. Counted here are more than 600,000 distinct CDR3 sequences, 12% to 15% occurring once; the ten biggest clones make up 3.6%. Trimming took 2 bases from V and 7 from J; bases not matched to a gene: 3. CDR3 length: 14 residues. Germline lookup yields CDR1 DFQATT and CDR2 SNEGSKA (reference sequence). This clonotype was obtained from a female donor in good health, serving as a healthy control. V gene TRBV20-1 combines with J gene TRBJ1-6; 9 nucleotides match TRBD1. Material: memory CD4+ T cells from blood. CDR3 region: CSARRGQGNSPLHF. DNA for the CDR3: TGCAGTGCTAGAAGGGGACAGGGAAATTCACCCCTCCACTTT.